These 24 T cell receptor beta chains share one sample of origin, sequenced in a study of T cells after yellow fever vaccination. TCRdb analysed the 5' RACE reads with MiXCR anew, one entry per CDR3 protein. The sample carries around 350,000 distinct CDR3 sequences, 6.2% recorded once. The sequencing used PBMCs, collected 5 days after the yellow fever booster vaccination. The receptor source for this set is a man aged 30 to 39 who received the YFV17D yellow fever vaccine.

This clonotype was seen a few times. The chain employs TRBV4-3 and TRBJ2-5, with 10 bases identical to TRBD2. Germline loops: CDR1 LGHNA, CDR2 YSLEER. This CDR3 contains 16 residues. V gave up 4 bases and J gave up 0 bases; unmatched junction bases: 5. The CDR3 DNA is TGCGCCAGCAGCCTTCAGCGGGAGGGAAACCAAGAGACCCAGTACTTC. Translated: CASSLQREGNQETQYF.

The V gene is TRBV7-2, the J gene TRBJ2-1; 9 bases match TRBD2. V was clipped by 2 bases and J by 2 bases; unmatched bases: 4. CDR3 length: 16 amino acids. Germline loops: CDR1 SGHTA, CDR2 FQGNSA. CDR3 nucleotides: TGTGCCAGCAGCTTAATAGCGGGAGTGACCTACAATGAGCAGTTCTTC. Translated: CASSLIAGVTYNEQFF.

This clonotype was seen many times. CDR3 nucleotides: TGTGCCAGCTCCCTTAGCGGTCTGGACAGGGATTTTGTTGGGGCCAACGTCCTGACTTTC. Its translation is CASSLSGLDRDFVGANVLTF. This chain connects TRBV7-8 to TRBJ2-6; 8 nucleotides agree with TRBD1. After removal of 8 bases from V and 3 bases from J, the junction contained 21 bases not matched to a gene. The CDR3 sequence is 20 residues long. Germline assignment: CDR1 SGHVS and CDR2 FQNEAQ.

This clonotype was detected ten times or more. This sequence joins TRBV12-3 or TRBV12-4 and TRBJ2-1; 7 bases map to TRBD2. CDR3 length: 14 residues. Trimming cost V 3 bases and J 6 bases; bases outside gene matches: 5. The CDR3 sequence: CASSLGLTGNEQFF. The CDR3 nucleotides read TGTGCCAGCAGTTTGGGACTAACCGGCAATGAGCAGTTCTTC.

This clonotype has only a few counts. The chain has TRBV12-3 or TRBV12-4 and TRBJ2-7, with a weak D call TRBD1 (6 bases). The CDR3 sequence is 14 residues long. Deletions cut 4 bases from V and 12 bases from J, with 22 bases between. The DNA of the CDR3 is TGTGCCAGCAGTTCACAGGGTCCGGGGAATGGCGGGTACTTC. This encodes CASSSQGPGNGGYF.

This clonotype was seen at least ten times. The chain links TRBV20-1 to TRBJ2-7; 8 bases are shared with TRBD2. The length of the CDR3 is 15 residues. Looked up from germline, CDR1 is DFQATT and CDR2 is SNEGSKA (reference sequence). Trimming removed 0 bases from V and 0 bases from J; junction bases left unmatched: 4. The CDR3 DNA reads TGCAGTGCTAGAGATTTCACTAGCGGCTCCTACGAGCAGTACTTC. This codes for CSARDFTSGSYEQYF.

This clonotype was recorded at least ten times. V is TRBV11-2 and J is TRBJ2-3; TRBD2 is a possible D gene (5 bases). This CDR3 has 13 residues. CDR1 is SGHAT, CDR2 FQNNGV, per germline. V gave up 7 bases and J gave up 2 bases, with 10 bases separating them. The CDR3 loop reads CASIPTNTDTQYF. The CDR3 DNA reads TGTGCCAGCATCCCGACTAACACAGATACGCAGTATTTT.

The chain couples TRBV30 to TRBJ1-2; perhaps TRBD1 as D (6 bases). CDR1 and CDR2 (germline): GTSNPN, SVGIG (reference sequence). V was clipped by 0 bases and J by 9 bases, with 14 bases between them. CDR3 length equals 13 residues. The CDR3 DNA sequence: TGTGCCTGGAGTGTAGGCTGGGGGCGAAGCTACACCTTC. Its protein product is CAWSVGWGRSYTF.

V and J are TRBV24-1 and TRBJ2-3; TRBD2 agrees at 14 bases. This CDR3 region has 17 residues. Looked up from germline, CDR1 is KGHDR and CDR2 is SFDVKD. Unmatched junction bases numbered 7, after V lost 3 bases and J lost 6 bases. The CDR3 loop reads CATSDPGTSGSSDTQYF. CDR3 in DNA: TGTGCCACCAGTGATCCCGGGACTAGCGGGAGCTCGGATACGCAGTATTTT.

This clonotype has only a few counts. The chain combines TRBV6-2 or TRBV6-3 with TRBJ1-6, with 8 bases that match TRBD1. The V gene's germline CDR1 is MNHEY and CDR2 SVGEGT. With 5 bases clipped from V and 9 bases from J, the junction kept 12 bases outside the gene matches. The CDR3 contains 16 residues. The CDR3 reads CASSPPTGGHRSPLHF. In nucleotides, the CDR3 is TGTGCCAGCAGTCCCCCCACAGGGGGTCATCGTTCACCCCTCCACTTT.

A few counts support this clonotype. This chain links TRBV25-1 with TRBJ2-5; D ambiguous. This CDR3 has 14 amino acids. V was cut by 1 base and J by 2 bases, with 8 bases left in between. Germline V gene lookup returns CDR1 MGHDK and CDR2 SYGVNS. The chain's CDR3 is CASSEFGRQETQYF. Written as DNA, the CDR3 is TGTGCCAGCAGTGAATTTGGACGACAAGAGACCCAGTACTTC.

Many counts were recorded for this clonotype. The V and J genes are TRBV30 and TRBJ2-1; D gene uncertain. The CDR3 has 11 residues. Trimming stripped 0 bases from V and 16 bases from J, with 13 bases between. CDR1 and CDR2 (germline): GTSNPN, SVGIG (reference sequence). The CDR3 DNA reads as TGTGCCTGGAGTGTATCGGCCGGATACTTCTTC. Its protein product is CAWSVSAGYFF.

The rearrangement uses TRBV5-4 and TRBJ1-6; TRBD1 matches 7 bases. J gave up 7 bases and V 3 bases, and 4 bases lay outside the gene matches. Germline V lookup: CDR1 SGHNT, CDR2 YYREEE (reference sequence). The CDR3 has 14 residues. The CDR3 coding sequence is TGTGCCAGCAGCTGGGACAGAGACAATTCACCCCTCCACTTT. Translated, it gives CASSWDRDNSPLHF.

V and J are TRBV27 and TRBJ2-6, with TRBD1 as a possible D gene (5 bases). There are 17 residues in the CDR3. Germline values: CDR1 MNHEY, CDR2 SMNVEV (reference sequence). V was cut by 5 bases and J by 0 bases, with 14 bases left in between. The DNA for the CDR3 is TGTGCCAGCAGTCCGACAGACTTTTTCTCTGGGGCCAACGTCCTGACTTTC. Its protein is CASSPTDFFSGANVLTF.

This clonotype was observed at least ten times. V and J are TRBV12-3 or TRBV12-4 and TRBJ1-2; the match to TRBD1 covers 7 bases. V shed 7 bases, J shed 3 bases, and the junction held 5 bases outside the gene matches. The CDR3 loop spans 13 amino acids. The chain's CDR3 is CASIRTGDYGYTF. The CDR3 DNA reads TGTGCCAGCATCCGAACAGGGGACTATGGCTACACCTTC.

This clonotype was seen many times. This sequence joins TRBV28 and TRBJ2-7; tentatively, D is TRBD2 (6 bases). In germline, CDR1 is MDHEN, CDR2 SYDVKM. V was shortened by 1 base and J by 3 bases, with 10 bases between the two germline ends. CDR3 length equals 14 residues. CDR3 protein: CASSLSPGDYEQYF. In nucleotides, the CDR3 is TGTGCCAGCAGTTTATCCCCGGGGGACTACGAGCAGTACTTC.

The CDR3 bases are TGTGCCTGGAGGGGCAGGGCAGGCGCCATGAACACTGAAGCTTTCTTT. It translates to CAWRGRAGAMNTEAFF. This chain links TRBV30 with TRBJ1-1; weak D call: TRBD1 (5 bases). This CDR3 is 16 amino acids long. Germline-derived CDR1 and CDR2 are GTSNPN and SVGIG (reference sequence). Trimming took off 3 bases at V and 0 bases at J, with 17 bases between the two ends.

To note about this clonotype: Since a much larger clone is just one base distant, this may be a read error. The chain employs TRBV7-9 and TRBJ1-5, with 9 nucleotides matching TRBD1. CDR3 length equals 13 residues. The germline V gene has CDR1 SEHNR and CDR2 FQNEAQ (reference sequence). The CDR3 DNA reads TGTGCCAGCAGCACGACAGGGGGTCAGCCCCGGCATTTT. This encodes CASSTTGGQPRHF.

A few counts support this clonotype. This rearrangement joins TRBV15 to TRBJ2-1; TRBD1 aligns across 9 bases. Germline V gene sequence: CDR1 LNHNV, CDR2 YYDKDF (reference sequence). V gave up 2 bases and J gave up 9 bases; unmatched junction bases: 8. The CDR3 contains 15 residues. CDR3 sequence reads: CATSRRGGQGGEQFF. CDR3 bases: TGTGCCACCAGCAGAAGGGGGGGACAGGGTGGTGAGCAGTTCTTC. The variable domain in full, completed from reference TRBV15 and TRBJ2-1, reads DAMVIQNPRYQVTQFGKPVTLSCSQTLNHNVMYWYQQKSSQAPKLLFHYYDKDFNNEADTPDNFQSRRPNTSFCFLDIRSPGLGDTAMYLCATSRRGGQGGEQFFGPGTRLTVL.

The chain couples TRBV11-2 to TRBJ2-7, with D maybe TRBD2 (5 bases). Deletions cut 5 bases from V and 3 bases from J, with 17 bases between. Germline CDR1 SGHAT, CDR2 FQNNGV. CDR3 length equals 15 residues. The CDR3 protein is CASSLSEVEGYEQYF. The CDR3, as DNA: TGTGCCAGCAGCCTCTCGGAGGTAGAGGGCTACGAGCAGTACTTC. Drawing the rest from reference TRBV11-2 and TRBJ2-7, the complete variable domain is EAGVAQSPRYKIIEKRQSVAFWCNPISGHATLYWYQQILGQGPKLLIQFQNNGVVDDSQLPKDRFSAERLKGVDSTLKIQPAKLEDSAVYLCASSLSEVEGYEQYFGPGTRLTVT.

This clonotype was detected many times. The rearrangement links TRBV28 to TRBJ2-3; TRBD2 is a possible D gene (5 bases). Trimming cost V 4 bases and J 7 bases, with 6 bases left between them. Looked up from germline, CDR1 is MDHEN and CDR2 is SYDVKM. The length of the CDR3 is 11 residues. Here the CDR3 DNA reads TGTGCCAGCAGTTCGGGGAATACGCAGTATTTT. Translated, it gives CASSSGNTQYF.

This clonotype has at least ten counts. The gene calls are TRBV19 and TRBJ2-1; no clear D. Germline CDR1 reads LNHDA; CDR2 reads SQIVND (reference sequence). This CDR3 has 13 amino acids. Trimming took off 6 bases at V and 0 bases at J, with 6 bases between the two ends. DNA for the CDR3: TGTGCCAGTAGCCCAAACTCCTACAATGAGCAGTTCTTC. Its translation: CASSPNSYNEQFF.

This rearrangement joins TRBV13 to TRBJ2-2; 11 nucleotides match TRBD2. This CDR3 spans 18 amino acids. CDR1 and CDR2 from the germline V gene are PRHDT and FYEKMQ (reference sequence). The CDR3 reads CTFCLFGVPSGRSGELFF. DNA for the CDR3: TGTACCTTCTGTTTGTTCGGAGTGCCTAGCGGGAGGTCCGGGGAGCTGTTTTTT.

The V gene is TRBV23-1, the J gene TRBJ2-7; 9 positions match TRBD1. Being an ORF, TRBV23-1 has a function that is uncertain. With 6 bases clipped from V and 12 bases from J, the junction kept 9 bases outside the gene matches. This CDR3 is 12 amino acids long. CDR3 sequence (DNA): TGCGCCAGCAGCGTAGACAGGGGGAAAAGGTACTTC. Protein sequence: CASSVDRGKRYF.